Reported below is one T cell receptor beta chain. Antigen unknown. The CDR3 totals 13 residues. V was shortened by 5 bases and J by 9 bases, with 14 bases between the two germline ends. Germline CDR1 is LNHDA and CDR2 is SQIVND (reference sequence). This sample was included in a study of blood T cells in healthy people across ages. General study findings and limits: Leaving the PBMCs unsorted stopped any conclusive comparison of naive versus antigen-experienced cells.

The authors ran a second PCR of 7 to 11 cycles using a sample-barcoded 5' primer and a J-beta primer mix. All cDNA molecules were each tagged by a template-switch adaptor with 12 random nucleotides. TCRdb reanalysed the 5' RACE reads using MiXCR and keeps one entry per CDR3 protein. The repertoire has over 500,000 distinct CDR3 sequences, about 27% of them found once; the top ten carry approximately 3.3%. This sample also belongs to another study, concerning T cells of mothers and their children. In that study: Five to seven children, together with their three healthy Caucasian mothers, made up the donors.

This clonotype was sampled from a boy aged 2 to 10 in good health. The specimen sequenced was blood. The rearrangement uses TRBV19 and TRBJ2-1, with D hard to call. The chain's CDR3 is CASSPLTSLEQFF. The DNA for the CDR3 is TGTGCCAGTAGTCCCTTAACATCACTTGAGCAGTTCTTC.